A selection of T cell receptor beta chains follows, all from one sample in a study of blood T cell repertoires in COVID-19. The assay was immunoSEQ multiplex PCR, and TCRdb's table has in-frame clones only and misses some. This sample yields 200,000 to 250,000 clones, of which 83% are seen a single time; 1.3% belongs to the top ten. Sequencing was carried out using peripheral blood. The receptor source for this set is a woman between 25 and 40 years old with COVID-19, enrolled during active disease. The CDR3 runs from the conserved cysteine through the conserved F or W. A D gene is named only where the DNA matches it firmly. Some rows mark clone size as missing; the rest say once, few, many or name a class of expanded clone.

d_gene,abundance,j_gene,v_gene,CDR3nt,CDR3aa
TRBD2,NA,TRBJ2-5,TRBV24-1,TGTGCCACCAGTGACCCGTGGCGGGGGGGCGTACAAGAGACCCAGTACTTC,CATSDPWRGGVQETQYF
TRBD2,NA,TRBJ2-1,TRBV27,TGTGCCAGCAGTTTCGAGATTAGCGGGAGCTTTGAGCAGTTCTTC,CASSFEISGSFEQFF
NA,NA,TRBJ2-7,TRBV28,TGTGCCAGCAGTTTATCATTAGGGTGGAGGGACGACTACGAGCAGTACTTC,CASSLSLGWRDDYEQYF
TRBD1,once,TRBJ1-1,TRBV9,TGTGCCAGCAGCGTTACAGGGGTGAGCACTGAAGCTTTCTTT,CASSVTGVSTEAFF
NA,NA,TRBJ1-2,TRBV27,TGTGCCAGCAGTTTCCGACAGTCTAACTATGGCTACACCTTC,CASSFRQSNYGYTF
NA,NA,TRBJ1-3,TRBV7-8,TGTGCCAGCAGGACGGGGTCTGGAAACACCATATATTTT,CASRTGSGNTIYF
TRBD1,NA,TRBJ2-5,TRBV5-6,TGTGCCAGCAAAGGGACAGGGGTTGGGGAGACCCAGTACTTC,CASKGTGVGETQYF
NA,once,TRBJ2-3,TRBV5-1,TGCGCCAGCAGCGCGTCGGCCCTATCGGGGGGCCGGGATACGCAGTATTTT,CASSASALSGGRDTQYF
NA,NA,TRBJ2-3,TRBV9,TGTGCCAGCAGCGGTCCTTTGCAGGGCCCAGATACGCAGTATTTT,CASSGPLQGPDTQYF
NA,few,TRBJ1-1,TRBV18,TGTGCCAGCTCACCACGAGGGTTTGAGGCTTTCTTT,CASSPRGFEAFF
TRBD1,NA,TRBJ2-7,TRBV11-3,TGTGCCAGCAGCCCCCGAGCAGGGGGCGACGACGAGCAGTACTTC,CASSPRAGGDDEQYF
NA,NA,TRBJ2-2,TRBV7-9,TGTGCCAGCGGAGGGACAGCGAGCGGGGAGCTGTTTTTT,CASGGTASGELFF
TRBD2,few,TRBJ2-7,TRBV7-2,TGTGCCAGCAGCATTTTAGCGGGCCAGGGCGAGCAGTACTTC,CASSILAGQGEQYF
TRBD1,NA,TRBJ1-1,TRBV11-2,TGTGCCAGCAGCTTCCGACAGGGGAAGGCTGAAGCTTTCTTT,CASSFRQGKAEAFF
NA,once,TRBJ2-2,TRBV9,TGTGCCAGCAGCCCTGGACTTCTCGCGAACACCGGGGAGCTGTTTTTT,CASSPGLLANTGELFF
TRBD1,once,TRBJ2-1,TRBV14,TGTGCCAGCAGCCCGACAGGGGGCAGGTACAATGAGCAGTTCTTC,CASSPTGGRYNEQFF
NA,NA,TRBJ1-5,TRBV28,TGTGCCAGCAGTGCCATGACGTTAGGGGTAAATCAGCCCCAGCATTTT,CASSAMTLGVNQPQHF
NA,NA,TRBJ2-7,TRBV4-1,TGCGCCAGCAGCCGACACTCCGGGACGGAGGGCTACGAGCAGTACTTC,CASSRHSGTEGYEQYF
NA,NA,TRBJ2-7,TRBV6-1,TGTGCCAGCAGTGAAGGGTTTACAAAGCCGACAGACGAGCAGTACTTC,CASSEGFTKPTDEQYF
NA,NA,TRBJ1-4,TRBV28,TGTGCCAGCAGTTTTGGGGGCACGGGAGAAAAACTGTTTTTT,CASSFGGTGEKLFF
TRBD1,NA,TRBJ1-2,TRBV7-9,TGTGCCAGCAGCTTATCAACAGGGGGTTACGGCTACACCTTC,CASSLSTGGYGYTF
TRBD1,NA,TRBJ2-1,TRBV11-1,TGTGCCAGCACCCTCGTCGGGACAGGGCCCAATGAGCAGTTCTTC,CASTLVGTGPNEQFF
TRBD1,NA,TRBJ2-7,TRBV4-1,TGCGCCAGCAGCGAGGGGGCAGGGATCTACGAGCAGTACTTC,CASSEGAGIYEQYF
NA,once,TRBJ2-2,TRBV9,TGTGCCAGCCGGACAGCTTACACCGGGGAGCTGTTTTTT,CASRTAYTGELFF
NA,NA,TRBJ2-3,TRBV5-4,TGTGCCAGCAGCTTGGATCTGCCGTGGAGGGATACGCAGTATTTT,CASSLDLPWRDTQYF
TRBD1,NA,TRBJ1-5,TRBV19,TGTGCCACAGGGGGGTCGGGGACAGGGGGTTATCAGCCCCAGCATTTT,CATGGSGTGGYQPQHF
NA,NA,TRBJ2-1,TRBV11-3,TGTGCCAGCAGCTTCCTAGCGAATGAGCAGTTCTTC,CASSFLANEQFF
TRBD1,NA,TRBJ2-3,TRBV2,TGTGCCAGCAGTGAAGAGGGGGCCGTCACAGATACGCAGTATTTT,CASSEEGAVTDTQYF
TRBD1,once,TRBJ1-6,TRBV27,TGTGCCAGCAGCCCGGACAGGGGGGATAATTCACCCCTCCACTTT,CASSPDRGDNSPLHF
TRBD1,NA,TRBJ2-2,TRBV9,TGTGCCAGCAGCGTGCGACAGGGGGCAACCGGGGAGCTGTTTTTT,CASSVRQGATGELFF